These 19 T cell receptor beta chains came from one sample sequenced in a study of blood T cell repertoires in COVID-19 (dated by TCRdb to 2018 to 2020). Library preparation was by the immunoSEQ multiplex PCR assay. Sourced from immuneACCESS, this table was stored by TCRdb with only in-frame sequences that have V and J called. A share of the clones is absent; for the studies checked, an unresolved V gene accounts for under half, and the remainder has no known explanation. In this sample the table shows 150,000 to 200,000 clones, 65% to 90% of which occur a single time. Of the sample, approximately 8% falls within the top ten clones. Sequencing was performed on peripheral blood. The receptors shown here come from a man aged 60 to 75 with acute or convalescent COVID-19.

V is TRBV7-3 and J is TRBJ2-1, with 11 bases matching TRBD2. CDR1 and CDR2 from the germline V gene are SGHTA and FQGTGA. With 2 bases clipped from V and 7 bases from J, the junction kept 7 bases outside the gene matches. The CDR3 contains 16 residues. This CDR3 is CASSLGISGRENEQFF. CDR3 DNA sequence: TGTGCCAGCAGCTTAGGAATTAGCGGGAGGGAGAATGAGCAGTTCTTC. The variable domain in full, completed from reference TRBV7-3 and TRBJ2-1, reads GAGVSQTPSNKVTEKGKYVELRCDPISGHTALYWYRQSLGQGPEFLIYFQGTGAADDSGLPNDRFFAVRPEGSVSTLKIQRTERGDSAVYLCASSLGISGRENEQFFGPGTRLTVL.

This chain connects TRBV6-5 to TRBJ1-1; the D gene is possibly TRBD1 (5 bases). Germline V gene sequence: CDR1 MNHEY, CDR2 SVGAGI. The V end was cut by 0 bases, the J end by 4 bases, with 12 bases between. The CDR3 length is 15 residues. In DNA, the CDR3 is TGTGCCAGCAGTTACTCCCGTACAGGATCCACTGAAGCTTTCTTT. Amino acid sequence: CASSYSRTGSTEAFF.

This clone appeared a few times. This chain links TRBV19 with TRBJ2-7, with TRBD1 matching over 8 bases. The CDR3 sequence is 14 residues long. CDR1 is LNHDA and CDR2 is SQIVND in the germline V gene (reference sequence). V lost 6 bases to trimming and J lost 4 bases; unmatched junction nucleotides: 8. CDR3 amino acids: CASSRQGFAYEQYF. The CDR3 bases are TGTGCCAGTAGCAGACAGGGGTTTGCGTACGAGCAGTACTTC. The complete variable domain, with remaining parts taken from reference TRBV19 and TRBJ2-7, reads DGGITQSPKYLFRKEGQNVTLSCEQNLNHDAMYWYRQDPGQGLRLIYYSQIVNDFQKGDIAEGYSVSREKKESFPLTVTSAQKNPTAFYLCASSRQGFAYEQYFGPGTRLTVT.

This chain joins TRBV27 and TRBJ1-6, with D perhaps TRBD1 (5 bases). The CDR3 runs to 15 residues. Germline CDR1 is MNHEY and CDR2 is SMNVEV (reference sequence). The V end lost 2 bases, the J end lost 7 bases, and 12 bases lay between the germline ends. DNA for the CDR3: TGTGCCAGCAGTTTACGGGGGTTGGGGAATTCACCCCTCCACTTT. This encodes CASSLRGLGNSPLHF.

The gene calls are TRBV19 and TRBJ2-7; 10 bases are a match to TRBD2. From germline, CDR1 is LNHDA and CDR2 SQIVND (reference sequence). V shed 2 bases and J 6 bases; nucleotides not matched to a gene: 7. CDR3 length: 15 amino acids. DNA for the CDR3: TGTGCCAGTAGTATAAGGACTAGCGGAGTCGGCGAGCAGTACTTC. It specifies CASSIRTSGVGEQYF.

The chain couples TRBV28 to TRBJ2-7, with a tentative D call TRBD2 (6 bases). The V gene's germline CDR1 is MDHEN and CDR2 SYDVKM. The CDR3 extends over 16 amino acids. V was shortened by 4 bases and J by 1 base, with 17 bases between the two germline ends. The CDR3 protein is CASSSPEGGRSYEQYF. The CDR3 DNA reads as TGTGCCAGCAGTTCCCCCGAGGGAGGAAGATCCTACGAGCAGTACTTC. The full variable domain, in which reference TRBV28 and TRBJ2-7 provide the parts outside the CDR3, is DVKVTQSSRYLVKRTGEKVFLECVQDMDHENMFWYRQDPGLGLRLIYFSYDVKMKEKGDIPEGYSVSREKKERFSLILESASTNQTSMYLCASSSPEGGRSYEQYFGPGTRLTVT.

In DNA form, the CDR3 reads TGCGCCAGCAGGGTAGCCATGAACACTGAAGCTTTCTTT. Amino acid sequence: CASRVAMNTEAFF. The V gene is TRBV5-1, the J gene TRBJ1-1; no firm D call. CDR1 and CDR2 from the germline V gene are SGHRS and YFSETQ. The germline V and J ends were trimmed by 5 bases and 0 bases, with 8 bases remaining between them. The CDR3 has 13 residues.

V usage is TRBV4-2 and J usage is TRBJ2-3; the D is unclear. Trimming cost V 1 base and J 3 bases, with 14 bases left between them. CDR3 length: 16 amino acids. CDR1 is LGHNA, CDR2 YNFKEQ, per germline. CDR3 protein: CASSQGALDPTDTQYF. The CDR3, as DNA: TGTGCCAGCAGCCAAGGCGCCCTAGATCCTACAGATACGCAGTATTTT.

This sequence joins TRBV7-8 and TRBJ2-5; possible D gene TRBD2, 5 bases. The V gene's germline CDR1 is SGHVS and CDR2 FQNEAQ. The CDR3 totals 14 residues. V gave up 1 base and J gave up 3 bases, with 9 bases separating them. The CDR3, as DNA: TGTGCCAGCAGCTTAGGGGGAGCCAAAGAGACCCAGTACTTC. This gives the protein CASSLGGAKETQYF.

This sequence joins TRBV19 and TRBJ2-7; D unresolved. This CDR3 is 14 amino acids long. Germline V gene data show CDR1 as LNHDA and CDR2 as SQIVND (reference sequence). Trimming pared 6 bases from V and 4 bases from J, leaving 16 bases between. Written as DNA, the CDR3 is TGTGCCAGTAGGAAGGTGGGCAGTCTGTACGAGCAGTACTTC. Its protein is CASRKVGSLYEQYF.

CDR3 DNA sequence: TGTGCCAGCAGTTCCTGGGGCAGTCCTAGTGGAAACACCATATATTTT. This translates into CASSSWGSPSGNTIYF. The chain uses TRBV28 and TRBJ1-3; maybe TRBD1 (5 bases). With 4 bases removed from V and 3 bases from J, the gap between germline ends came to 16 bases. The CDR3 sequence is 16 residues long. Germline V gene data show CDR1 as MDHEN and CDR2 as SYDVKM.

This clone has only a few counts. The chain is built from TRBV29-1 and TRBJ2-5; D unclear. The V end was cut by 4 bases, the J end by 4 bases, with 7 bases between. The CDR3 sequence is 11 residues long. CDR1 and CDR2 (germline): SQVTM, ANQGSEA. Written as DNA, the CDR3 is TGCAGCGTTGCAGTGGCAGAGACCCAGTACTTC. This encodes CSVAVAETQYF. Looking up the rest from reference TRBV29-1 and TRBJ2-5 gives the full variable domain: SAVISQKPSRDICQRGTSLTIQCQVDSQVTMMFWYRQQPGQSLTLIATANQGSEATYESGFVIDKFPISRPNLTFSTLTVSNMSPEDSSIYLCSVAVAETQYFGPGTRLLVL.

The chain has TRBV19 and TRBJ2-3; tentative D call: TRBD2 (6 bases). This CDR3 is 16 amino acids long. Trimming removed 0 bases at V and 1 base at J, with 11 bases between. Germline V lookup: CDR1 LNHDA, CDR2 SQIVND (reference sequence). The CDR3 coding sequence is TGTGCCAGTAGTATAGAGGCAGGGAGGCGCACAGATACGCAGTATTTT. Translating gives CASSIEAGRRTDTQYF.

This clone came up once. The genes are TRBV6-5 and TRBJ1-2; 9 bases agree with TRBD1. With V trimmed by 7 bases and J by 4 bases, 7 bases remained unmatched. The CDR3 covers 14 residues. CDR1 is MNHEY, CDR2 SVGAGI, per germline. The CDR3 DNA reads TGTGCCAGCAAACCGGGACAGGGAGCCTATGGCTACACCTTC. Translated, it gives CASKPGQGAYGYTF.

Turning to this clone: This CDR3 is also generated by other DNA sequences in the sample. The chain has TRBV28 and TRBJ1-1; D unclear. Trimming cost V 3 bases and J 1 base, with 12 bases left between them. This CDR3 contains 15 residues. Germline CDR1 is MDHEN and CDR2 is SYDVKM. CDR3 residues: CASSFKGGGNTEAFF. As DNA, the CDR3 is TGTGCCAGCAGTTTTAAGGGAGGCGGGAACACTGAAGCTTTCTTT. The full variable domain, with the rest looked up from reference TRBV28 and TRBJ1-1, is DVKVTQSSRYLVKRTGEKVFLECVQDMDHENMFWYRQDPGLGLRLIYFSYDVKMKEKGDIPEGYSVSREKKERFSLILESASTNQTSMYLCASSFKGGGNTEAFFGQGTRLTVV.

The V call is TRBV28, the J call TRBJ1-2, with 7 bases fitting TRBD1. Looked up from germline, CDR1 is MDHEN and CDR2 is SYDVKM. The V segment lost 5 bases and the J segment 9 bases; nucleotides outside the gene matches: 12. The CDR3 covers 14 residues. CDR3 bases: TGTGCCAGCAGTGCACCGGGACAGCCCCGCAGCTACACCTTC. This gives the protein CASSAPGQPRSYTF.

Note on this clone: The sample has other DNA sequences that encode this CDR3 too. The chain carries TRBV7-2 and TRBJ2-1; 13 bases fit TRBD2. This CDR3 comprises 16 residues. V dropped 4 bases and J dropped 4; count of bases not matched to a gene: 4. Per the germline V gene, CDR1 is SGHTA and CDR2 is FQGNSA. The CDR3 loop is CASSSLGLAGYNEQFF. The CDR3, as DNA: TGTGCCAGCAGCTCCCTGGGACTAGCGGGGTACAATGAGCAGTTCTTC.

The chain combines TRBV10-3 with TRBJ1-1, with TRBD1 as a possible D gene (5 bases). This CDR3 comprises 13 residues. The ends were cut back, 0 bases at V and 3 bases at J, with 5 bases in the middle. CDR1 ENHRY and CDR2 SYGVKD come from the germline V gene. The CDR3 protein is CAISESGDTEAFF. The CDR3 nucleotides read TGTGCCATCAGTGAGTCAGGGGACACTGAAGCTTTCTTT.

The V and J genes are TRBV5-1 and TRBJ2-7, with TRBD2 identical over 8 bases. This CDR3 has 20 amino acids. The V and J ends lost 0 bases and 4 bases, in that order; junction bases with no gene match: 21. CDR1 is SGHRS, CDR2 YFSETQ, per germline. The CDR3: CASSLASGPSVREDRYEQYF. The CDR3 DNA is TGCGCCAGCAGCTTGGCCTCGGGTCCCTCCGTGCGGGAGGATAGGTACGAGCAGTACTTC.